The present entry profiles one TCR beta chain with its context. The sample originates from a study of blood T cell repertoires in COVID-19. Produced via immunoSEQ multiplex PCR; TCRdb's table is partial and in-frame only. The table includes 170,000 or so clones, more than 75% detected once. This CDR3 is built from 16 residues. The trim removed 4 bases at V and 3 bases at J, leaving 9 bases unmatched. Germline V CDR1 and CDR2: MDHEN, SYDVKM. The TCR sequence derives from a woman aged 50 to 60 who had recovered from COVID-19. The V gene is TRBV28, the J gene TRBJ2-1, with 7 bases lining up with TRBD2. The sequencing sample was made of PBMCs or T cells enriched from blood (not recorded which). DNA for the CDR3: TGTGCCAGCAGTTCCCCTAGCGGAACCCTCTACAATGAGCAGTTCTTC. It specifies CASSSPSGTLYNEQFF. Full variable domain (rest looked up from reference TRBV28 and TRBJ2-1): DVKVTQSSRYLVKRTGEKVFLECVQDMDHENMFWYRQDPGLGLRLIYFSYDVKMKEKGDIPEGYSVSREKKERFSLILESASTNQTSMYLCASSSPSGTLYNEQFFGPGTRLTVL.